This T cell receptor (beta chain) was found in a study of shared clonotypes between healthy human individuals. In this sample, this clone turned up a few times. Measured with immunoSEQ multiplex PCR; TCRdb has only the in-frame clones, and not every one. The data contain more than 200,000 clones, 65% of them seen just once; the ten biggest clones take up 11%. The CDR3 consists of 12 residues. Trimming took 4 bases from V and 10 from J, leaving 10 bases between them. Germline values: CDR1 SNHLY, CDR2 FYNNEI. The TCR originated in a man in his thirties or forties in good health. Sequences were obtained from memory CD4+ T cells sorted from blood. Subset indicated: CD45RA-negative fraction. V gene TRBV2 combines with J gene TRBJ1-4; D ambiguous. The CDR3 reads CASSAHTRKLFF. DNA of the CDR3: TGTGCCAGCAGTGCCCACACTCGAAAACTGTTTTTT.